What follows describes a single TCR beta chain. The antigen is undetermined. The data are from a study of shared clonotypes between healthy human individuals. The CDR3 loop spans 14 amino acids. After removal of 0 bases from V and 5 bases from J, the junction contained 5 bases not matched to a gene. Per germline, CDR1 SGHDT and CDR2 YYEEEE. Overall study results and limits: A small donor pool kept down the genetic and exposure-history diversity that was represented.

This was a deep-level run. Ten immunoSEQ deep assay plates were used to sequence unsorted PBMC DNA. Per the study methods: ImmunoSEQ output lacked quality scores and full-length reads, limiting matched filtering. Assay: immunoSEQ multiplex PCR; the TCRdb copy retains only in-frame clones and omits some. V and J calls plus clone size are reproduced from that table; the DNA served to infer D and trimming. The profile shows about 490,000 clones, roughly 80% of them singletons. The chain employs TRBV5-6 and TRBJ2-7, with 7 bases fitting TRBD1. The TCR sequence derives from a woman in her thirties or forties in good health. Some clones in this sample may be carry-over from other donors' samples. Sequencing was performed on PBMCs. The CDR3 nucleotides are TGTGCCAGCAGCTTGGTAGGGGGCGTCGACGAGCAGTACTTC. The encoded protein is CASSLVGGVDEQYF.